This T cell receptor beta chain came from a study of blood T cell repertoires in COVID-19. Study details: Samples came from the United States, Italy and Spain, spanning acute and convalescent COVID-19. Nucleic acid was either cDNA or gDNA, and it came from T cells, B-cell-depleted T cells, or PBMCs.

Profiling relied on immunoSEQ multiplex PCR, and the TCRdb table lists in-frame clones only, not all of them. The sample records roughly 91,000 clones, roughly 78% being singletons. This CDR3 is built from 16 residues. Germline CDR1 and CDR2: LGHDT and YNNKEL (reference sequence). The V gene end was trimmed by 2 bases and the J gene end by 0 bases; junction bases not matched to a gene: 6. The genes are TRBV3-1 (or the pseudogene TRBV3-2) and TRBJ2-7, with 8 bases fitting TRBD1. The sequence derives from a woman older than 75 with acute or convalescent COVID-19. Sequenced input: peripheral blood. In DNA, the CDR3 is TGTGCCAGCAGCCAATGGACAGGGTTTTCCTCCTACGAGCAGTACTTC. Amino acid sequence: CASSQWTGFSSYEQYF.